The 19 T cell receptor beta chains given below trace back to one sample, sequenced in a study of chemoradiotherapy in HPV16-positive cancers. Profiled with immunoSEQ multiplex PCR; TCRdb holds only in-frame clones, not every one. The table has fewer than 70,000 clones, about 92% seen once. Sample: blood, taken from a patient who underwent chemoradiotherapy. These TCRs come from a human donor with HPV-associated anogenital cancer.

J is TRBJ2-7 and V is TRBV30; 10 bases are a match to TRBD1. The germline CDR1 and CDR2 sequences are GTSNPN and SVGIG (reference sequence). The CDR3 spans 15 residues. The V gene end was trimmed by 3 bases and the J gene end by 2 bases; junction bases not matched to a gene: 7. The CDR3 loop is CAWSASGQGTYEQYF. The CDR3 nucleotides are TGTGCCTGGAGCGCCTCGGGACAGGGGACCTACGAGCAGTACTTC.

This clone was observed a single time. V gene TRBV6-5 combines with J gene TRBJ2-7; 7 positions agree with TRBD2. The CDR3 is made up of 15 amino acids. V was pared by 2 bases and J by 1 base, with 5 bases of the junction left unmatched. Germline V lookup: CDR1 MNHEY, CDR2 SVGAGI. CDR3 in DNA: TGTGCCAGCAGTTACAGGCGGGGGAATTCCTACGAGCAGTACTTC. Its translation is CASSYRRGNSYEQYF.

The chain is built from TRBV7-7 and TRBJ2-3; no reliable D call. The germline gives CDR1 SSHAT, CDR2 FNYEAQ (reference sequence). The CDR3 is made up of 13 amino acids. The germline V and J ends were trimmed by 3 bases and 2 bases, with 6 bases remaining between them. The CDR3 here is CASSLRLTDTQYF. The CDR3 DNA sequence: TGTGCCAGCAGCTTGCGCCTCACAGATACGCAGTATTTT.

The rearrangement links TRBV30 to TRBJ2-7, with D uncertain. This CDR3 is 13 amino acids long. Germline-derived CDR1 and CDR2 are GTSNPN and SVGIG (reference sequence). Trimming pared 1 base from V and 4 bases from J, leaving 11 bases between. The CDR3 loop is CAWSAGRSYEQYF. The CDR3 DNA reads TGTGCCTGGAGTGCGGGCCGGTCGTACGAGCAGTACTTC.

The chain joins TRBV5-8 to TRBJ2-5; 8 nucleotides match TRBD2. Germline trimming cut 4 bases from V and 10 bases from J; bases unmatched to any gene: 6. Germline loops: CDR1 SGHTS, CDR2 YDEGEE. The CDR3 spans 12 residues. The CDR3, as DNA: TGTGCCAGCAGCCGGGGGGGCTGGGACCAGTACTTC. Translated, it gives CASSRGGWDQYF.

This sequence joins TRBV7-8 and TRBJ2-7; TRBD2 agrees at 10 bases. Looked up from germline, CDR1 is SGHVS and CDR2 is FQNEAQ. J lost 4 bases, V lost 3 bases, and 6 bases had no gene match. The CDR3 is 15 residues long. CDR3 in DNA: TGTGCCAGCAGCTTTTCTAGCGGGAGCCGATACGAGCAGTACTTC. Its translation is CASSFSSGSRYEQYF.

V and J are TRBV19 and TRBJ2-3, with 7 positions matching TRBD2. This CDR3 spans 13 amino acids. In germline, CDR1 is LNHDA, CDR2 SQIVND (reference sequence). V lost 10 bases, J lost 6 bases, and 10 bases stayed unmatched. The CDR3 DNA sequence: TGTGCCACTACTGCAACTAGCGCTGATACGCAGTATTTT. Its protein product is CATTATSADTQYF.

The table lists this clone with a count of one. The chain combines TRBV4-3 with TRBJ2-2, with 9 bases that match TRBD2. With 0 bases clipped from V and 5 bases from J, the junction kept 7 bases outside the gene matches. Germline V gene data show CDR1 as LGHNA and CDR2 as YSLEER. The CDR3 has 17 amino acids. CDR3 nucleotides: TGCGCCAGCAGCCAAGATGTTAGCGGGGGAGCTACCGGGGAGCTGTTTTTT. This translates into CASSQDVSGGATGELFF.

CDR3 sequence (DNA): TGTGCCAGTATGGACAGGGGGCCAAACGAGCAGTACTTC. Translating gives CASMDRGPNEQYF. V gene TRBV19 combines with J gene TRBJ2-7, with TRBD1 identical over 11 bases. Germline V lookup: CDR1 LNHDA, CDR2 SQIVND (reference sequence). With 7 bases clipped from V and 5 bases from J, the junction kept 4 bases outside the gene matches. CDR3 length equals 13 residues.

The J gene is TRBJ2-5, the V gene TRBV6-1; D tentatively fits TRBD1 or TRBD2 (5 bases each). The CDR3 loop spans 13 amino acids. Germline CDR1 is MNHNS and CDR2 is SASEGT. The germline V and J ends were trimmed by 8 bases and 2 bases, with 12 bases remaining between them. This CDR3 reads CASGVGRQETQYF. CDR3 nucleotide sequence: TGTGCCAGCGGGGTGGGACGGCAAGAGACCCAGTACTTC.

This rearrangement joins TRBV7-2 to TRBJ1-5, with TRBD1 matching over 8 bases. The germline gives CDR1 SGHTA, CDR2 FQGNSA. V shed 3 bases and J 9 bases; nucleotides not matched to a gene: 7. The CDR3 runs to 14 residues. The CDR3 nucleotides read TGTGCCAGCAGCTTCGACAGGGGAGAATGGCCCCAGCATTTT. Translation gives CASSFDRGEWPQHF.

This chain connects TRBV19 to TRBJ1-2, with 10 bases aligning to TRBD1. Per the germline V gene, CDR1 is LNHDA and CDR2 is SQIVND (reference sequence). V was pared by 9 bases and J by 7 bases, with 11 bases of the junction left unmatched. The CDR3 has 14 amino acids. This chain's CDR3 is CASKTDRGSAGYTF. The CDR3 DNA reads TGTGCCAGCAAAACGGACAGGGGGTCGGCTGGCTACACCTTC.

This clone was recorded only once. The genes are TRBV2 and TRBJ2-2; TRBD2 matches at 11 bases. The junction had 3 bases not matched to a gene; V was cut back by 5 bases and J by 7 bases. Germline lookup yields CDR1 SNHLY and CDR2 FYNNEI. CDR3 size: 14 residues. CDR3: CASSWTSGHGELFF. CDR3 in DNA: TGTGCCAGCAGTTGGACTAGCGGGCACGGGGAGCTGTTTTTT. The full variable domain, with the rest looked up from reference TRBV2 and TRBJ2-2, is EPEVTQTPSHQVTQMGQEVILRCVPISNHLYFYWYRQILGQKVEFLVSFYNNEISEKSEIFDDQFSVERPDGSNFTLKIRSTKLEDSAMYFCASSWTSGHGELFFGEGSRLTVL.

The CDR3 sequence: CSAIGEETQYF. The CDR3 DNA reads TGCAGTGCTATCGGCGAAGAGACCCAGTACTTC. The chain recombines TRBV20-1 with TRBJ2-5; D uncertain. Trimming removed 4 bases at V and 3 bases at J, with 6 bases between. Germline loops: CDR1 DFQATT, CDR2 SNEGSKA (reference sequence). The CDR3 contains 11 residues.

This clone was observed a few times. The CDR3 DNA follows: TGCGCCAGCAGGGAAGGCCGTGGGGCCACTGAAGCTTTCTTT. Amino acids: CASREGRGATEAFF. This chain uses TRBV10-1 with TRBJ1-1; D may be TRBD1 (5 bases). From germline, CDR1 is WNHNN and CDR2 SYGVQD (reference sequence). This CDR3 contains 14 residues. The V end lost 6 bases, the J end lost 4 bases, and 15 bases lay between the germline ends.

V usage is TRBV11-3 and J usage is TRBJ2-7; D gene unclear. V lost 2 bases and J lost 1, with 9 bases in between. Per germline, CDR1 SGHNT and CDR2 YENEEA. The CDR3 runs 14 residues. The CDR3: CASSLWAGSYEQYF. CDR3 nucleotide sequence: TGTGCCAGCAGCTTATGGGCAGGTTCCTACGAGCAGTACTTC.

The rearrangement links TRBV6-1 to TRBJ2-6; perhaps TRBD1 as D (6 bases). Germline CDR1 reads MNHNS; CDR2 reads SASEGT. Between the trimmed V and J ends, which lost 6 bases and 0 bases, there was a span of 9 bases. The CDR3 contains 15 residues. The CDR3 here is CASSGQFSGANVLTF. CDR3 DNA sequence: TGTGCCAGCAGCGGACAGTTCTCTGGGGCCAACGTCCTGACTTTC.

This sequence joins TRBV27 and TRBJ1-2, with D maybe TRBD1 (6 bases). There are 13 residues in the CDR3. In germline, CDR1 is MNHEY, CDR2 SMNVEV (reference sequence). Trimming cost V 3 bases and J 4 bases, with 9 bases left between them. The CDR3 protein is CASSLGQTYGYTF. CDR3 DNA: TGTGCCAGCAGTTTGGGACAAACCTATGGCTACACCTTC.

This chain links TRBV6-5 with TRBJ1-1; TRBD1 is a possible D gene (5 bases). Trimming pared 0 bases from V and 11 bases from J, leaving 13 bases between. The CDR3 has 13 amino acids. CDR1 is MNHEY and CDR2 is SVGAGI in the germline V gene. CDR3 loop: CASSYSNEGRAFF. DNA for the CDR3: TGTGCCAGCAGTTACTCGAACGAGGGACGGGCTTTCTTT.